This T cell receptor beta chain was profiled in a study of blood T cell repertoires in COVID-19. TCRdb's table, derived via immunoSEQ multiplex PCR, lists solely in-frame clones and lacks some. The table includes some 120,000 clones, around 90% detected once. Germline V gene sequence: CDR1 LNHDA, CDR2 SQIVND (reference sequence). This CDR3 has 17 residues. The ends were cut back, 5 bases at V and 0 bases at J, with 14 bases in the middle. V is TRBV19 and J is TRBJ2-6; TRBD1 is a possible D gene (6 bases). Specimen: peripheral blood. The sequence was obtained from a man aged 50 to 59 with active COVID-19. The CDR3 loop reads CASSVTDSYSGANVLTF. The CDR3 nucleotides read TGTGCCAGTAGTGTAACGGACAGTTACTCTGGGGCCAACGTCCTGACTTTC.